These T cell receptor beta chains were read from a single sample in a study of glioma-infiltrating T cells. MiXCR, applied by TCRdb to the multiplex PCR reads, yields one record per CDR3 protein. The profile covers approximately 88,000 distinct CDR3 sequences, with about 25% appearing a single time and 6.7% taken by the ten largest. Input material: glioma tissue, nonneoplastic brain tissue, or PBMCs (not recorded which). The receptor set was obtained from a human donor with low-grade glioma or glioblastoma, undergoing nonglioma brain surgery, or in good health (not recorded which). The CDR3 runs from the conserved cysteine through the conserved F or W. Fields, in order: V gene, CDR3 protein.

v_gene: TRBV6-6
CDR3aa: CASRLGGRNQPQHF

v_gene: TRBV6-1
CDR3aa: CASNLDPNYEQYF

v_gene: TRBV6-1
CDR3aa: CASSEFWGTNEKLFF

v_gene: TRBV4-2
CDR3aa: CASSPGSVRRTEAFF

v_gene: TRBV10-3
CDR3aa: CAISESADLNTEAFF

v_gene: TRBV10-3
CDR3aa: CAISVAAGRDTQYF

v_gene: TRBV5-4
CDR3aa: CANSYNYGYTF

v_gene: TRBV6-4
CDR3aa: CASSPGLLDTQYF

v_gene: TRBV18
CDR3aa: CASSPGTPSNQPQHF

v_gene: TRBV18
CDR3aa: CASSPGQSDTQYF

v_gene: TRBV18
CDR3aa: CASSPKGLETQYF

v_gene: TRBV7-9
CDR3aa: CASSGKPVGEQYF

v_gene: TRBV18
CDR3aa: CASSQSGTDGTEAFF

v_gene: TRBV4-1
CDR3aa: CASSQETGRIYGYTF

v_gene: TRBV20-1
CDR3aa: CTNPLARETQYF

v_gene: TRBV20-1
CDR3aa: CSAREDTSPYEQYF

v_gene: TRBV5-1
CDR3aa: CASSLAGQSGNTIYF

v_gene: TRBV12-3/TRBV12-4
CDR3aa: CASSFGQGGYEQYF

v_gene: TRBV5-1
CDR3aa: CASSPPWGQETQYF

v_gene: TRBV24-1
CDR3aa: CATRTGLIYEKLFF

v_gene: TRBV27
CDR3aa: CASSLKGGPWAYNEQFF

v_gene: TRBV10-3
CDR3aa: CAISESRGTTYEQYF

v_gene: TRBV19
CDR3aa: CASSIDPRGIYEQYF

v_gene: TRBV30
CDR3aa: CAWSVGLLQETQYF

v_gene: TRBV18
CDR3aa: CASSPPRTGEFYEQYF

v_gene: TRBV12-3/TRBV12-4
CDR3aa: CASSLGTRNTEAFF

v_gene: TRBV7-6
CDR3aa: CASSQTGLPQYYEELFF

v_gene: TRBV7-9
CDR3aa: CASSSRTGNTDTQYF

v_gene: TRBV7-8
CDR3aa: CASSLVPSGGRHEQFF

v_gene: TRBV29-1
CDR3aa: CSAGEGPVSGNTIYF

v_gene: TRBV7-2
CDR3aa: CASSLAAGRGDGYTF

v_gene: TRBV2
CDR3aa: CASSELGRGPTYNEQFF

v_gene: TRBV20-1
CDR3aa: CSARDTRDRGECEQFF

v_gene: TRBV12-3/TRBV12-4
CDR3aa: CASSLRDRAVQPQHF

v_gene: TRBV6-5
CDR3aa: CAGSHHEETQYF

v_gene: TRBV5-4
CDR3aa: CASSLARTSGMSTDTQYF

v_gene: TRBV6-1
CDR3aa: CASSTGTGKSPLHF

v_gene: TRBV2
CDR3aa: CASRGDGLPGGYTF

v_gene: TRBV6-2/TRBV6-3
CDR3aa: CASSTLSGRGTDTQYF

v_gene: TRBV15
CDR3aa: CATSTGRNSYEQYF

v_gene: TRBV12-3/TRBV12-4
CDR3aa: CASRPQGVGNGNTIYF

v_gene: TRBV11-2
CDR3aa: CASSLGLVYNEQFF

v_gene: TRBV20-1
CDR3aa: CSARRMVTRRGDTQYF

v_gene: TRBV7-9
CDR3aa: CASSLPLSEQFF

v_gene: TRBV4-1
CDR3aa: CASSRSDRNYGYTF

v_gene: TRBV20-1
CDR3aa: CSAREPGWNTEAFF

v_gene: TRBV5-1
CDR3aa: CASSLAGNYGCTF

v_gene: TRBV15
CDR3aa: CATSRDYADRAQHF

v_gene: TRBV27
CDR3aa: CASSFSPGYTTDTQYF

v_gene: TRBV19
CDR3aa: CAVWTGEKLFF

v_gene: TRBV29-1
CDR3aa: CIVEWRAHYGYTF

v_gene: TRBV27
CDR3aa: CASSLLGSRTGELFF

v_gene: TRBV12-3/TRBV12-4
CDR3aa: CASSQGPGYGYTF

v_gene: TRBV6-5
CDR3aa: CASSLGSAGILAKNIQYF

v_gene: TRBV29-1
CDR3aa: CSVVGQIRYEQYF